Each of the 9 T cell receptor beta chains below was sequenced from the same sample in a study of PD-L1 blockade in urothelial cancer. Assay used: immunoSEQ multiplex PCR; TCRdb lists only in-frame clones, some missing. Among about 72,000 clones listed, approximately 80% were seen once. The specimen was PBMCs, collected around atezolizumab (anti-PD-L1) treatment. The receptor set was obtained from a man between 65 and 79 years old with urothelial cancer.

This chain links TRBV2 with TRBJ2-4; 10 bases line up with TRBD2. V lost 6 bases, J lost 1 base, and 15 bases stayed unmatched. This CDR3 has 19 residues. Germline V lookup: CDR1 SNHLY, CDR2 FYNNEI. The CDR3 reads CASSPPLAGVDAAKNIQYF. The CDR3 nucleotides read TGTGCCAGCAGCCCTCCCCTAGCGGGAGTTGATGCTGCCAAAAACATTCAGTACTTC.

This clone was detected a few times. The rearrangement links TRBV28 to TRBJ2-3, with unresolved D. The V gene's germline CDR1 is MDHEN and CDR2 SYDVKM. V was shortened by 2 bases and J by 3 bases, with 9 bases between the two germline ends. The CDR3 loop spans 14 amino acids. CDR3 sequence reads: CASSLRVRTDTQYF. The CDR3 bases are TGTGCCAGCAGTTTACGAGTGAGGACAGATACGCAGTATTTT.

This clone has just a few counts. The V gene is TRBV27, the J gene TRBJ1-5; 7 bases are a match to TRBD1. CDR3 length equals 14 residues. With V trimmed by 4 bases and J by 6 bases, 6 bases remained unmatched. Looked up from germline, CDR1 is MNHEY and CDR2 is SMNVEV (reference sequence). In DNA, the CDR3 is TGTGCCAGCAGTTCTGACAGGGCGTCTCAGCCCCAGCATTTT. This encodes CASSSDRASQPQHF.

This chain joins TRBV5-5 and TRBJ1-2; D is undetermined. CDR1 and CDR2 (germline): SGHKS, YYEKEE (reference sequence). The length of the CDR3 is 14 residues. V was pared by 0 bases and J by 4 bases, with 10 bases between. CDR3 nucleotides: TGTGCCAGCAGCTTGGCCCAACTCGGCTATGGCTACACCTTC. It codes for CASSLAQLGYGYTF.

The rearrangement joins TRBV7-6 to TRBJ2-7, with TRBD2 identical over 8 bases. The trim removed 5 bases at V and 6 bases at J, leaving 12 bases unmatched. The CDR3 runs 15 residues. Germline lookup yields CDR1 SGHVS and CDR2 FNYEAQ. The CDR3 spells CASSTPGTRAPEQYF. As DNA, the CDR3 is TGTGCCAGCAGCACGCCCGGGACTAGAGCCCCCGAGCAGTACTTC.

The rearrangement links TRBV6-5 to TRBJ1-2, with a weak D call TRBD1 (5 bases). This CDR3 has 13 residues. CDR1 is MNHEY, CDR2 SVGAGI, per germline. Trimming took 5 bases from V and 5 from J, leaving 12 bases between them. The CDR3 protein is CASSPTGEYGYTF. The CDR3 DNA follows: TGTGCCAGCAGTCCTACAGGAGAATATGGCTACACCTTC.

The chain uses TRBV9 and TRBJ2-7, with TRBD2 matching over 13 bases. CDR3 size: 16 residues. The V gene end was trimmed by 3 bases and the J gene end by 4 bases; junction bases not matched to a gene: 7. CDR1 is SGDLS and CDR2 is YYNGEE in the germline V gene. The CDR3 DNA follows: TGTGCCAGCAGCGCGGGACTAGCGGGAAACAGATACGAGCAGTACTTC. It codes for CASSAGLAGNRYEQYF. Filled out from reference TRBV9 and TRBJ2-7, the complete variable domain reads DSGVTQTPKHLITATGQRVTLRCSPRSGDLSVYWYQQSLDQGLQFLIQYYNGEERAKGNILERFSAQQFPDLHSELNLSSLELGDSALYFCASSAGLAGNRYEQYFGPGTRLTVT.

This clone was seen a single time. The V and J genes are TRBV6-6 and TRBJ2-1; the match to TRBD1 covers 8 bases. V shed 6 bases and J 7 bases; nucleotides not matched to a gene: 14. This CDR3 comprises 16 residues. Germline values: CDR1 MNHNY, CDR2 SVGAGI (reference sequence). The CDR3 DNA follows: TGTGCCAGCAGACATACGGGTGCAGGGGGCAGGAATGAGCAGTTCTTC. It specifies CASRHTGAGGRNEQFF.

In this sample, this clone turned up a few times. J is TRBJ1-3 and V is TRBV13; a possible D gene is TRBD1 (5 bases). Germline CDR1 PRHDT, CDR2 FYEKMQ (reference sequence). The CDR3 spans 15 residues. Trimming took off 3 bases at V and 2 bases at J, with 11 bases between the two ends. The CDR3 DNA reads as TGTGCCAGCAGCTTCCGTCGGGGGGCTGGAAACACCATATATTTT. It encodes CASSFRRGAGNTIYF.